Below are 14 T cell receptor beta chains sequenced from a single sample in a study of beta chain features in type 1 diabetes. TCRB transcripts that were expressed got sequenced, as all of the isolated RNA had been reverse transcribed. TCRdb keeps only in-frame clones here, not all; method: immunoSEQ multiplex PCR. The table lists under 400,000 clones, approximately 12% of them singletons, with under 0.02% in the top ten. What was sequenced was naive CD4+ T cells from blood. The receptors were sampled from a man younger than 35 in good health.

This chain links TRBV28 with TRBJ2-5; 9 bases map to TRBD2. Germline V gene data show CDR1 as MDHEN and CDR2 as SYDVKM. The CDR3 extends over 15 amino acids. J was trimmed by 8 bases and V by 2 bases; bases with no gene match: 9. The CDR3 DNA sequence: TGTGCCAGCAGTTTACCTAAACTAGCGGGTGGAACCCAGTACTTC. It translates to CASSLPKLAGGTQYF.

The chain carries TRBV30 and TRBJ1-2; 8 bases are a match to TRBD1. Germline V gives CDR1 GTSNPN, CDR2 SVGIG (reference sequence). The CDR3 has 14 residues. The V gene end was trimmed by 1 base and the J gene end by 8 bases; junction bases not matched to a gene: 9. The CDR3 DNA is TGTGCCTGGAGTGGGGACAGGACCCTGTACGGCTACACCTTC. Protein product: CAWSGDRTLYGYTF.

A few counts support this clone. V is TRBV7-2 and J is TRBJ2-5; 14 nucleotides line up with TRBD2. Trimming removed 5 bases from V and 3 bases from J; junction bases left unmatched: 11. Germline V CDR1 and CDR2: SGHTA, FQGNSA. The CDR3 runs 18 residues. This CDR3 is CASSPRLAGGAYEETQYF. CDR3 nucleotide sequence: TGTGCCAGCAGCCCGAGACTAGCGGGAGGGGCCTACGAAGAGACCCAGTACTTC. The full variable domain, its missing parts supplied by reference TRBV7-2 and TRBJ2-5, is GAGVSQSPSNKVTEKGKDVELRCDPISGHTALYWYRQSLGQGLEFLIYFQGNSAPDKSGLPSDRFSAERTGGSVSTLTIQRTQQEDSAVYLCASSPRLAGGAYEETQYFGPGTRLLVL.

CDR3 nucleotides: TGTGCCAGCAAGGGGGGGATCGACAGGGGGAAATACGAGCAGTACTTC. It translates to CASKGGIDRGKYEQYF. The chain links TRBV2 to TRBJ2-7; TRBD1 aligns across 9 bases. Germline CDR1 reads SNHLY; CDR2 reads FYNNEI. The J segment lost 4 bases and the V segment lost 7 bases, leaving 14 bases of the junction unmatched. The CDR3 length is 16 residues.

The chain is built from TRBV18 and TRBJ2-7; 7 nucleotides line up with TRBD1. V shed 3 bases and J 8 bases; nucleotides not matched to a gene: 10. In germline, CDR1 is KGHSH, CDR2 LQKENI. This CDR3 spans 14 amino acids. CDR3 sequence reads: CASSPSGQTVQQYF. CDR3 coding DNA: TGTGCCAGCTCACCCTCGGGACAGACCGTACAGCAGTACTTC.

The sample holds a few counts of this clone. V and J are TRBV30 and TRBJ2-7, with D perhaps matching TRBD1 (5 bases). V was shortened by 5 bases and J by 2 bases, with 13 bases between the two germline ends. This CDR3 has 13 residues. Looked up from germline, CDR1 is GTSNPN and CDR2 is SVGIG (reference sequence). The CDR3: CAWDRLVTYEQYF. The CDR3 DNA sequence: TGTGCCTGGGACAGACTGGTAACCTACGAGCAGTACTTC.

V usage is TRBV11-1 and J usage is TRBJ2-2; possibly TRBD2 for D (5 bases). The CDR3 has 16 residues. Trimming took off 5 bases at V and 6 bases at J, with 19 bases between the two ends. Looked up from germline, CDR1 is SGHAT and CDR2 is FQDESV (reference sequence). The CDR3 is CASSPGVEPRAGELFF. The CDR3 DNA is TGTGCCAGCAGCCCGGGTGTAGAACCGCGGGCCGGGGAGCTGTTTTTT.

The sample holds a few counts of this clone. The chain employs TRBV30 and TRBJ2-7; no reliable D call. The V end lost 3 bases, the J end lost 2 bases, and 14 bases lay between the germline ends. Germline-derived CDR1 and CDR2 are GTSNPN and SVGIG (reference sequence). This CDR3 region has 14 residues. The CDR3 is CAWSEDHATYEQYF. The CDR3 DNA is TGTGCCTGGAGCGAGGATCACGCGACCTACGAGCAGTACTTC.

This clone was counted ten times or more. CDR3 sequence: CASSQGGGTAPLHF. In DNA form, the CDR3 reads TGCGCCAGCAGCCAAGGGGGAGGGACGGCACCCCTCCACTTT. The chain carries TRBV4-3 and TRBJ1-6; weak D call: TRBD1 (5 bases). CDR3 length equals 14 residues. V gave up 1 base and J gave up 11 bases, with 12 bases separating them. Germline V CDR1 and CDR2: LGHNA, YSLEER.

The rearrangement joins TRBV7-3 to TRBJ2-5; the D gene is possibly TRBD1 (5 bases). Trimming took off 3 bases at V and 2 bases at J, with 16 bases between the two ends. Germline assignment: CDR1 SGHTA and CDR2 FQGTGA. The CDR3 covers 16 residues. The CDR3 sequence: CASSFLRQRRQETQYF. CDR3 DNA sequence: TGTGCCAGCAGCTTCCTAAGACAGCGTCGGCAAGAGACCCAGTACTTC. Full variable domain (rest looked up from reference TRBV7-3 and TRBJ2-5): GAGVSQTPSNKVTEKGKYVELRCDPISGHTALYWYRQSLGQGPEFLIYFQGTGAADDSGLPNDRFFAVRPEGSVSTLKIQRTERGDSAVYLCASSFLRQRRQETQYFGPGTRLLVL.

The V gene is TRBV9, the J gene TRBJ2-6; maybe TRBD1 (6 bases). The germline V gene encodes CDR1 SGDLS and CDR2 YYNGEE. V shed 4 bases and J shed 1 base, with 21 bases lying between them. This CDR3 is built from 19 residues. CDR3: CASSLRQTQGRSGANVLTF. CDR3 DNA: TGTGCCAGCAGCCTTAGACAGACACAGGGCCGTTCTGGGGCCAACGTCCTGACTTTC.

This clone was observed a handful of times. This chain links TRBV28 with TRBJ2-7, with a tentative D call TRBD2 (6 bases). The V end lost 7 bases, the J end lost 3 bases, and 13 bases lay between the germline ends. Per the germline V gene, CDR1 is MDHEN and CDR2 is SYDVKM. The CDR3 covers 13 residues. Written as DNA, the CDR3 is TGTGCCAGCAAGGTGACTAGTCACTACGAGCAGTACTTC. Amino acid sequence: CASKVTSHYEQYF.

The gene calls are TRBV28 and TRBJ2-7; 11 bases map to TRBD2. Per germline, CDR1 MDHEN and CDR2 SYDVKM. This CDR3 is 15 amino acids long. Unmatched junction bases numbered 9, after V lost 9 bases and J lost 2 bases. This chain's CDR3 is CASPPGLAEPYEQYF. The CDR3 nucleotides are TGTGCCAGTCCCCCGGGACTAGCGGAACCCTACGAGCAGTACTTC.

V usage is TRBV15 and J usage is TRBJ1-4, with TRBD1 identical over 9 bases. J was trimmed by 8 bases and V by 0 bases; bases with no gene match: 7. The germline V gene has CDR1 LNHNV and CDR2 YYDKDF (reference sequence). The CDR3 has 16 residues. The CDR3 reads CATSRDGGTGLEKLFF. DNA for the CDR3: TGTGCCACCAGCAGAGATGGCGGGACAGGGCTAGAAAAACTGTTTTTT.